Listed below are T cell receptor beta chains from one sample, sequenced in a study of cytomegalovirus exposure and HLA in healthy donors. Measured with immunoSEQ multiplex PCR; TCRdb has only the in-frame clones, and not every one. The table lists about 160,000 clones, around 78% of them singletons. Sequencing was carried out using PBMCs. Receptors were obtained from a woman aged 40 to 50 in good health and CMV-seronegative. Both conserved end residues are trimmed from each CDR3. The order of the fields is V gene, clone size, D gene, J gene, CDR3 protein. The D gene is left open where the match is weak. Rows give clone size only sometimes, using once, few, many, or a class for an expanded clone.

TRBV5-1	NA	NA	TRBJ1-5	ASSLNSGNQPQH
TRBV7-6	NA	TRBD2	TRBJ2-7	ASSFGTSGSSYEQY
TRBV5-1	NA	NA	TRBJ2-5	ASSLDMFQETQY
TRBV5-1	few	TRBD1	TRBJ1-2	ASSRQGGDGYT
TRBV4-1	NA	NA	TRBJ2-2	ASSQEWGRTGELF
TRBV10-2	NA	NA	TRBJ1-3	ASSPTDLSGNTIY
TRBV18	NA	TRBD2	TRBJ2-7	ASSSSGLAGGLGYEQY
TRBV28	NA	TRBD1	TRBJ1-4	ASSLGDRGGGEKLF
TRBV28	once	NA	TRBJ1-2	ASSSPTGGGYT
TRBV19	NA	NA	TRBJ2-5	ASSMRMEETQY
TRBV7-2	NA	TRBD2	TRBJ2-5	ASSLQTSGQETQY
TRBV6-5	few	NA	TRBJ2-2	ASSYSGVVGELF
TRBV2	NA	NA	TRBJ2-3	ASSVAPPGDTQY
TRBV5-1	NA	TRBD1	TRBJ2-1	ASRAAGTGVNEQF
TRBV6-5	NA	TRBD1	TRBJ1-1	ASSSNSGGNTEAF
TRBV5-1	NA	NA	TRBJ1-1	ASSLTGLENTEAF
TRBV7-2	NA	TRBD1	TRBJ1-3	ASSLAQTGGWYGNTIY
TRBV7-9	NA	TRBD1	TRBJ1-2	ASSPLGQGVDGYT
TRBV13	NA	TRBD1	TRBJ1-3	ASSSQGSGNTIY
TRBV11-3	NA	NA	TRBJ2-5	ASSSTSSGETQY
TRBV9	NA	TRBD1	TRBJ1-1	ASSPMGEWGTGGAEAF
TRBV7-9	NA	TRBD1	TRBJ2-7	ASSYSGGYEQY
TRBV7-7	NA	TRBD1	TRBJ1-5	ASSLSHLGQGGNQPQH
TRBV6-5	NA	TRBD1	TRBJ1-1	ASSSPGGDMIAF
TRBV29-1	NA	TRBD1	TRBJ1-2	SAGTGYGYT
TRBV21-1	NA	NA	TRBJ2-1	ASSKGSSFARQF
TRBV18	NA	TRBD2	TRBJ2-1	ASSPPTSGLYNEQF
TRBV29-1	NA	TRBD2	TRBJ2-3	SVEEPGLAGVSTDTQY
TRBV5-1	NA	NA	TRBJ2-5	ASTPNPEVLETQY
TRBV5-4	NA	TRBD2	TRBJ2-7	ASSSTSGTRGNSYEQY
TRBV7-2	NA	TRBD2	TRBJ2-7	ASSFSSGSSYEQY
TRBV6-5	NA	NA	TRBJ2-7	ASGRGSHPNEQY
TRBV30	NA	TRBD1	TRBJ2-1	ASLSGQGAGEQF
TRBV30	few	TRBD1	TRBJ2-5	AWSDWDRGQGETQY
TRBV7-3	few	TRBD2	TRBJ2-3	ASKNPGLDADTQY
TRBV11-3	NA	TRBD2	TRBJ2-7	ASSLRLAAYEQY
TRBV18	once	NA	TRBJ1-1	ASSPGQGYTEAF
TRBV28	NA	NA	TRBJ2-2	ASSPPGARDGELF
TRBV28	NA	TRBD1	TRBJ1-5	ASRTDRGPQPQH
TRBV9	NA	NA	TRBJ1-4	ASSVLQGMDEKLF
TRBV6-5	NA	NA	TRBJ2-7	ASSYLDSSYEQY
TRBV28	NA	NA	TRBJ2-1	ASISLGSEQF
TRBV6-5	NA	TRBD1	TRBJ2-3	ASSYTLQGAKDTQY
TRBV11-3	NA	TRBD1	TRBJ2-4	ASSVGQGGLAKNIQY
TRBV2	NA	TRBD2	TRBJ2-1	ASSEFSGRANDEQF
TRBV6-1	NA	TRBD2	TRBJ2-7	ASRLAGPSYEQY
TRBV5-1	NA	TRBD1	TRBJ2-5	ASSEGTGATQETQY
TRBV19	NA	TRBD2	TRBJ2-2	ASKAWREGRGTGELF
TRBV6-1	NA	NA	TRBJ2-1	ASSEWRYNEQF
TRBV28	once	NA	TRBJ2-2	ASSFGHNGELF
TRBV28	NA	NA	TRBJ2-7	ASSLQGGPLSYEQY
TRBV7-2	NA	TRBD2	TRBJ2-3	ASSLGSTSLSTDTQY
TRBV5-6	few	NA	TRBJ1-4	ASSGGGISEKLF
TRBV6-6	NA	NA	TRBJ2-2	ASSYSQGTGELF
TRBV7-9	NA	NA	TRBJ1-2	ASSLGADMAYT
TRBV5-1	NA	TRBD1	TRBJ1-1	ASSLEGQGAGNTEAF
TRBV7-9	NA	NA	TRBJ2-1	ASSFPPGAVNEQF
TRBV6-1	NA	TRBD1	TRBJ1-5	AAGGRNNQPQH
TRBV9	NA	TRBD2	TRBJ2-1	ASSPTSGNEQF